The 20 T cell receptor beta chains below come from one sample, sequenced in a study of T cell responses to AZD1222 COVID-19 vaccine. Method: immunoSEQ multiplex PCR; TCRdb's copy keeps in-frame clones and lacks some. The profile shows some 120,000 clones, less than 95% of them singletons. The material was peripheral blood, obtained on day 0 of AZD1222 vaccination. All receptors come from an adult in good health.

CDR3: CASSSLRGQGRRGEQYF. The CDR3 coding sequence is TGTGCCAGCAGCTCCTTGAGAGGACAGGGTAGAAGGGGCGAGCAGTACTTC. V and J are TRBV11-2 and TRBJ2-7; 8 positions match TRBD1. Trimming at V came to 4 bases and at J to 6 bases, leaving 17 bases not matched to a gene. Germline lookup yields CDR1 SGHAT and CDR2 FQNNGV. The CDR3 sequence is 17 residues long.

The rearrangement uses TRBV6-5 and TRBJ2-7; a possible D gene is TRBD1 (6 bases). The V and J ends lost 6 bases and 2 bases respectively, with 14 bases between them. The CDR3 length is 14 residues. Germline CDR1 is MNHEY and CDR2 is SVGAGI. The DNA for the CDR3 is TGTGCCAGCAGCAACATACAGGGTACCTACGAGCAGTACTTC. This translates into CASSNIQGTYEQYF.

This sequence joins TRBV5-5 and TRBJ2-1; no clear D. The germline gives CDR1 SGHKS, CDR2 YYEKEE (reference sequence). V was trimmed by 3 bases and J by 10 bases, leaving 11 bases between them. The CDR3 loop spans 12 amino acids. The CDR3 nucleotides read TGTGCCAGCAGCTCCACGGCCCAGGAGCAGTTCTTC. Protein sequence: CASSSTAQEQFF.

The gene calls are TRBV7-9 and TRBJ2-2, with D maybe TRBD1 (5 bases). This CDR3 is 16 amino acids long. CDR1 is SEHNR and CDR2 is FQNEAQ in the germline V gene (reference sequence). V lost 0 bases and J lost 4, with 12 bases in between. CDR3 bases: TGTGCCAGCAGCTTAGCTGTAGGGGTCGTCACCGGGGAGCTGTTTTTT. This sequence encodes CASSLAVGVVTGELFF.

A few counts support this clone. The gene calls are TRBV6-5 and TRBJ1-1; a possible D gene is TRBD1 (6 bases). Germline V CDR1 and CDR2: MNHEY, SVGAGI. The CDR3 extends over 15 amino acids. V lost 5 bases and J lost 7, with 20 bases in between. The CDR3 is CASSPSGVLRGEAFF. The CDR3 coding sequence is TGTGCCAGCAGTCCTTCGGGGGTCCTCAGGGGTGAAGCTTTCTTT.

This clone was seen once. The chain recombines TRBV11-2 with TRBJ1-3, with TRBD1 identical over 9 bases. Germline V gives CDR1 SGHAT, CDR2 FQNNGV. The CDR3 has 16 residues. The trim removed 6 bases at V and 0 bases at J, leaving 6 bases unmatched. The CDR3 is CASSAGTGSSGNTIYF. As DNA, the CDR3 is TGTGCCAGCAGTGCCGGGACAGGGAGCTCTGGAAACACCATATATTTT.

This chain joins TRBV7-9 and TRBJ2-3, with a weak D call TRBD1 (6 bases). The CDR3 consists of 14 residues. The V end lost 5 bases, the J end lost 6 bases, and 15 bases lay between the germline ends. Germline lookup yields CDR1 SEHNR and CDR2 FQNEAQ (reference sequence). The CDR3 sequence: CASSATQGVDTQYF. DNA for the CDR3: TGTGCCAGCAGCGCGACACAGGGAGTTGATACGCAGTATTTT.

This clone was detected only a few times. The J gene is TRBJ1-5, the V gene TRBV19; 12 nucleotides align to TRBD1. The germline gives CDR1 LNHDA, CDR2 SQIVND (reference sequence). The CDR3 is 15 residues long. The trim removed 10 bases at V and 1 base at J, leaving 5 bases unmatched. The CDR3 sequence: CATWDRGRSNQPQHF. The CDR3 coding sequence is TGTGCCACCTGGGACAGGGGGCGAAGCAATCAGCCCCAGCATTTT. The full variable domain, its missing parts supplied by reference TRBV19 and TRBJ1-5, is DGGITQSPKYLFRKEGQNVTLSCEQNLNHDAMYWYRQDPGQGLRLIYYSQIVNDFQKGDIAEGYSVSREKKESFPLTVTSAQKNPTAFYLCATWDRGRSNQPQHFGDGTRLSIL.

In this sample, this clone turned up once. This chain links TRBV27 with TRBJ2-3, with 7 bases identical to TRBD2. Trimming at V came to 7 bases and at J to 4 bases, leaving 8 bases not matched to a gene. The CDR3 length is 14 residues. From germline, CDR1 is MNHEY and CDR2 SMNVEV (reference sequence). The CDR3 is CASTEVGGADTQYF. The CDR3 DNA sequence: TGTGCCAGCACCGAGGTGGGGGGGGCAGATACGCAGTATTTT.

The CDR3 region is CASSLVAGGTGELFF. The CDR3 region has the DNA TGCGCCAGCAGCTTGGTTGCAGGGGGCACCGGGGAGCTGTTTTTT. This chain connects TRBV5-1 to TRBJ2-2; 7 bases match TRBD1. Germline CDR1 and CDR2: SGHRS and YFSETQ. Trimming at V came to 0 bases and at J to 4 bases, leaving 3 bases not matched to a gene. CDR3 size: 15 residues.

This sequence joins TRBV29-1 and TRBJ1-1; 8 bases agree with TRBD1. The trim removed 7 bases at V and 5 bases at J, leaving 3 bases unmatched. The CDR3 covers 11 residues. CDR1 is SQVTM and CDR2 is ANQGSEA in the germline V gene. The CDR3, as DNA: TGCAGCGCTTGGACAGGGACTGAAGCTTTCTTT. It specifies CSAWTGTEAFF.

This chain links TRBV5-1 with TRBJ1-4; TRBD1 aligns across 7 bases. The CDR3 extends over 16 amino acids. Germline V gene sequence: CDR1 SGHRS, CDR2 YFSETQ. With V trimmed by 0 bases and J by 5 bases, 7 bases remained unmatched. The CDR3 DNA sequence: TGCGCCAGCAGCTTGGCACCGACAGGGACGAATGAAAAACTGTTTTTT. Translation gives CASSLAPTGTNEKLFF.

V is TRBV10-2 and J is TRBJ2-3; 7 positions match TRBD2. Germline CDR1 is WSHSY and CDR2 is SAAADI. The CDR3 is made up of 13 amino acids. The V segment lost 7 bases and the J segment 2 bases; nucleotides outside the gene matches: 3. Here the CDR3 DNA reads TGCGCCAGCAATGGGGGGGTCACAGATACGCAGTATTTT. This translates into CASNGGVTDTQYF.

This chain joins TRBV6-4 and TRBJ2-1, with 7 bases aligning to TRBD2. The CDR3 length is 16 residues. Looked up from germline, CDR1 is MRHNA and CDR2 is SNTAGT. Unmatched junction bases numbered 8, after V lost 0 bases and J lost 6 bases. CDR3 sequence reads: CASSDSGRELVNEQFF. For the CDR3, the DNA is TGTGCCAGCAGTGACTCGGGGCGGGAGCTCGTCAATGAGCAGTTCTTC.

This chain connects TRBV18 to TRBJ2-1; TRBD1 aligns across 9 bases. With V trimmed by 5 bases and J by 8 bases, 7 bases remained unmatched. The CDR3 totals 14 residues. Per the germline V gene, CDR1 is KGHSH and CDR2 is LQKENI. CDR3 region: CASSTGQGIYEQFF. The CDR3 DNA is TGTGCCAGCTCAACGGGACAGGGCATCTATGAGCAGTTCTTC. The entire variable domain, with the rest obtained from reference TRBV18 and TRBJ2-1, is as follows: NAGVMQNPRHLVRRRGQEARLRCSPMKGHSHVYWYRQLPEEGLKFMVYLQKENIIDESGMPKERFSAEFPKEGPSILRIQQVVRGDSAAYFCASSTGQGIYEQFFGPGTRLTVL.

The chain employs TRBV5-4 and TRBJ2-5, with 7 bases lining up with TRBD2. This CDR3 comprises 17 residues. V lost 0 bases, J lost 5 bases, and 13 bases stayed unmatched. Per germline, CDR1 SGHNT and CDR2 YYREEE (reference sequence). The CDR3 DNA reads TGTGCCAGCAGCTTGGAGGCTAGCGGCACCCGTTCCGAGACCCAGTACTTC. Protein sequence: CASSLEASGTRSETQYF. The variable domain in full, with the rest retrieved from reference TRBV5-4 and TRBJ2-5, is ETGVTQSPTHLIKTRGQQVTLRCSSQSGHNTVSWYQQALGQGPQFIFQYYREEENGRGNFPPRFSGLQFPNYSSELNVNALELDDSALYLCASSLEASGTRSETQYFGPGTRLLVL.

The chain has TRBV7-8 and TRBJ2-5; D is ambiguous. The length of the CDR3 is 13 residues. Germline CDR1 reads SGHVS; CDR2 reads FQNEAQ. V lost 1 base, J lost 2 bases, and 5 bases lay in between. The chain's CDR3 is CASSLGGQETQYF. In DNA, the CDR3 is TGTGCCAGCAGCTTAGGTGGTCAAGAGACCCAGTACTTC.

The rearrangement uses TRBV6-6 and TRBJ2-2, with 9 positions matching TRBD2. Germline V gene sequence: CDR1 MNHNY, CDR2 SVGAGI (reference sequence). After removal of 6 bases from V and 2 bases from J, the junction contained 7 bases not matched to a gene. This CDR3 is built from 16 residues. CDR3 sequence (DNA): TGTGCCAGCAGCCCTAGCGGGAAGTCAAACACCGGGGAGCTGTTTTTT. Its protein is CASSPSGKSNTGELFF.

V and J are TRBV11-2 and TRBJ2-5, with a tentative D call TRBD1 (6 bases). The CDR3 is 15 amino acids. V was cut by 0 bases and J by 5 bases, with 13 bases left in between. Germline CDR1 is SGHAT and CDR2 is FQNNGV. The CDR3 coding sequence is TGTGCCAGCAGCTTAGACGGACAGATCGGGGAGACCCAGTACTTC. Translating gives CASSLDGQIGETQYF.

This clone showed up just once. The CDR3 protein is CATSRDWQYNSPLHF. CDR3 in DNA: TGTGCCACCAGCAGAGATTGGCAATATAATTCACCCCTCCACTTT. J is TRBJ1-6 and V is TRBV15; D uncertain. V dropped 0 bases and J dropped 4 bases, with 7 bases sitting between them. CDR1 and CDR2 (germline): LNHNV, YYDKDF (reference sequence). CDR3 length: 15 amino acids.